The TCR beta chain described here comes from a study of graft-versus-host responses after intestinal transplantation. For the study at large: Multivisceral, liver-intestinal, or isolated intestinal transplants were received by the recipients. Induction using anti-thymocyte globulin, followed by tacrolimus and steroids for two to four years, was given to all recipients. Findings and caveats of the study: High graft-versus-host to host-versus-graft clonal ratios were seen in allografts of patients with graft-donor T cell macrochimerism. GvH clones detected in recipient marrow included some appearing first in ileum or blood.

This clone was observed a single time. Its antigen is as yet unknown. Assay: immunoSEQ multiplex PCR; the TCRdb copy retains only in-frame clones and omits some. The sample has tens of thousands of clones, 85% to 90% seen once. This CDR3 has 15 residues. V shed 3 bases, J shed 4 bases, and the junction held 5 bases outside the gene matches. Per germline, CDR1 KGHSH and CDR2 LQKENI. The source was unstimulated CD4+ T cells sorted from spleen or lymph node cells, collected before intestinal transplant. This receptor was identified in a human donor who received an intestinal transplant. The chain has TRBV18 and TRBJ1-4; 7 positions agree with TRBD1. The CDR3 sequence is CASSPTQGGNEKLFF. CDR3 coding DNA: TGTGCCAGCTCACCGACCCAGGGGGGTAATGAAAAACTGTTTTTT.